These 22 T cell receptor beta chains came from one sample sequenced in a study of hypomethylating agent response in myelodysplastic syndrome. Method: immunoSEQ multiplex PCR; TCRdb's copy keeps in-frame clones and lacks some. Of approximately 4,400 clones listed, around 84% are singletons. The specimen was bone marrow, collected before or after starting hypomethylating agent treatment for myelodysplastic syndrome (not recorded which). The receptors stem from a human donor with myelodysplastic syndrome.

This chain joins TRBV11-1 and TRBJ1-1; 7 bases fit TRBD1. The V gene end was trimmed by 7 bases and the J gene end by 5 bases; junction bases not matched to a gene: 10. Per germline, CDR1 SGHAT and CDR2 FQDESV (reference sequence). The CDR3 length is 14 residues. The CDR3 spells CASTLGGRGTEAFF. In DNA, the CDR3 is TGTGCCAGCACCCTCGGGGGCAGGGGGACTGAAGCTTTCTTT.

This clone was recorded only once. The chain combines TRBV19 with TRBJ2-2, with 14 bases matching TRBD2. J was trimmed by 6 bases and V by 5 bases; bases with no gene match: 14. The CDR3 runs to 19 residues. Per the germline V gene, CDR1 is LNHDA and CDR2 is SQIVND (reference sequence). CDR3 in amino acids: CASSSGLAGVGIDAGELFF. The CDR3 DNA follows: TGTGCCAGTAGTTCGGGACTAGCGGGAGTTGGCATTGATGCCGGGGAGCTGTTTTTT.

In this sample, this clone turned up once. The chain couples TRBV9 to TRBJ2-1; 9 bases align to TRBD2. This CDR3 contains 15 residues. Germline values: CDR1 SGDLS, CDR2 YYNGEE. J gave up 4 bases and V 3 bases, and 5 bases lay outside the gene matches. For the CDR3, the DNA is TGTGCCAGCAGCGGCCCTAGCGGGAATTACAATGAGCAGTTCTTC. Protein: CASSGPSGNYNEQFF.

V and J are TRBV27 and TRBJ1-1, with D perhaps matching TRBD1 (5 bases). The V and J ends lost 3 bases and 5 bases respectively, with 10 bases between them. CDR1 is MNHEY and CDR2 is SMNVEV in the germline V gene (reference sequence). This CDR3 spans 13 amino acids. The chain's CDR3 is CASSFGGGTEAFF. The CDR3 DNA reads TGTGCCAGCAGTTTTGGGGGGGGTACTGAAGCTTTCTTT.

In its sample, this clone was seen once. This rearrangement joins TRBV27 to TRBJ1-2, with D hard to call. The CDR3 totals 15 residues. The ends were cut back, 6 bases at V and 4 bases at J, with 18 bases in the middle. Germline-derived CDR1 and CDR2 are MNHEY and SMNVEV (reference sequence). CDR3 nucleotides: TGTGCCAGCAGCAAAACAAAGACGGTTAGCTATGGCTACACCTTC. Amino acids: CASSKTKTVSYGYTF.

This clone was detected once. The chain carries TRBV7-2 and TRBJ2-1, with 8 bases identical to TRBD2. Germline lookup yields CDR1 SGHTA and CDR2 FQGNSA. Trimming took 3 bases from V and 10 from J; bases not matched to a gene: 2. The CDR3 has 12 amino acids. The CDR3 nucleotides read TGTGCCAGCAGCTTGGGCGGGGGGGAGCAGTTCTTC. Translation gives CASSLGGGEQFF.

This rearrangement joins TRBV2 to TRBJ2-7; D is possibly TRBD2 (5 bases). The germline V and J ends were trimmed by 4 bases and 7 bases, with 14 bases remaining between them. The CDR3 sequence is 13 residues long. Per germline, CDR1 SNHLY and CDR2 FYNNEI. The CDR3 nucleotides read TGTGCCAGCAGTGTAGGCAGCGGTTTGGAGCAGTACTTC. Translated, it gives CASSVGSGLEQYF.

This chain joins TRBV28 and TRBJ1-2, with D perhaps matching TRBD1 (5 bases). Per germline, CDR1 MDHEN and CDR2 SYDVKM. Trimming removed 5 bases from V and 4 bases from J, with 20 bases in between. This CDR3 has 16 amino acids. The CDR3 sequence: CASSPSDLQGPYGYTF. CDR3 DNA: TGTGCCAGCAGTCCTTCCGACCTCCAGGGTCCCTATGGCTACACCTTC.

The V gene is TRBV12-2, the J gene TRBJ2-3; the tabulated D call, TRBD2, remains unverified against the DNA. TRBV12-2 is recorded as a pseudogene. The length of the CDR3 is 14 residues. CDR3 in DNA: TGTGCAAGTCGCTTAGGATCCCAGCGGGAGGGTGTCCGTTTT. Protein sequence: CASRLGSQREGVRF.

The V and J genes are TRBV5-1 and TRBJ1-6; tentative D call: TRBD1 (5 bases). CDR3 length: 15 amino acids. V was clipped by 4 bases and J by 10 bases, with 18 bases between them. The V gene's germline CDR1 is SGHRS and CDR2 YFSETQ. In DNA form, the CDR3 reads TGCGCCAGCAGCCCTGGCCCAGGGTTGGCCTCACCCCTCCACTTT. Amino acids: CASSPGPGLASPLHF.

The genes are TRBV5-1 and TRBJ2-7, with D perhaps matching TRBD2 (6 bases). The CDR3 spans 16 residues. Germline assignment: CDR1 SGHRS and CDR2 YFSETQ. V lost 1 base and J 6 bases, leaving 20 bases between the germline ends. This CDR3 reads CASSLTSGRTAPEQYF. The CDR3 DNA sequence: TGCGCCAGCAGCTTGACAAGTGGGAGGACCGCCCCCGAGCAGTACTTC.

This clone showed up just once. V gene TRBV7-9 combines with J gene TRBJ1-1; D not resolved. V dropped 2 bases and J dropped 3 bases, with 13 bases sitting between them. Germline CDR1 reads SEHNR; CDR2 reads FQNEAQ (reference sequence). This CDR3 comprises 15 residues. CDR3 region: CASSLTGSGHTEAFF. The CDR3 bases are TGTGCCAGCAGCTTAACCGGGTCGGGCCACACTGAAGCTTTCTTT.

The V and J genes are TRBV9 and TRBJ2-4; 9 bases line up with TRBD2. The CDR3 contains 21 residues. The germline V gene encodes CDR1 SGDLS and CDR2 YYNGEE. The J segment lost 5 bases and the V segment lost 0 bases, leaving 21 bases of the junction unmatched. The CDR3 spells CASSVGVARLAEPRGQNIQYF. For the CDR3, the DNA is TGTGCCAGCAGCGTAGGGGTAGCCCGACTAGCGGAACCCAGGGGCCAAAACATTCAGTACTTC.

The chain employs TRBV25-1 and TRBJ2-7; 7 bases fit TRBD1. Germline V lookup: CDR1 MGHDK, CDR2 SYGVNS. The CDR3 extends over 13 amino acids. V lost 7 bases and J lost 3; bases outside the gene matches: 6. Here the CDR3 reads CASTRTGYYEQYF. CDR3 coding DNA: TGTGCCAGCACCCGGACAGGCTACTACGAGCAGTACTTC.

The V call is TRBV10-1, the J call TRBJ2-1; TRBD2 agrees at 8 bases. Germline CDR1 WNHNN, CDR2 SYGVQD (reference sequence). After removal of 0 bases from V and 2 bases from J, the junction contained 3 bases not matched to a gene. CDR3 size: 16 residues. CDR3: CASSESTSGTYNEQFF. CDR3 sequence (DNA): TGCGCCAGCAGTGAGTCCACTAGCGGTACCTACAATGAGCAGTTCTTC.

The chain employs TRBV5-1 and TRBJ2-1, with D possibly being TRBD2 (5 bases). V lost 0 bases, J lost 7 bases, and 14 bases lay in between. Germline V lookup: CDR1 SGHRS, CDR2 YFSETQ. CDR3 length: 15 residues. The DNA for the CDR3 is TGCGCCAGCAGCTTGGCCATGGGTGAGGGAAATGAGCAGTTCTTC. Amino acids: CASSLAMGEGNEQFF.

This clone was seen only a few times. The chain employs TRBV29-1 and TRBJ1-5; D is possibly TRBD1 (6 bases). The CDR3 has 13 amino acids. The germline V gene has CDR1 SQVTM and CDR2 ANQGSEA. V gave up 7 bases and J gave up 3 bases, with 13 bases separating them. DNA for the CDR3: TGCAGCGCAGCCCGGGACACCAATCAGCCCCAGCATTTT. Its protein product is CSAARDTNQPQHF.

The chain has TRBV9 and TRBJ2-1; TRBD2 might be the D (5 bases). CDR3 length: 12 amino acids. Germline values: CDR1 SGDLS, CDR2 YYNGEE. Trimming took 0 bases from V and 9 from J, leaving 7 bases between them. CDR3 bases: TGTGCCAGCAGCGTAGGAGGGTCTGAGCAGTTCTTC. Its translation: CASSVGGSEQFF.

The rearrangement joins TRBV7-9 to TRBJ1-3; no definite D call. V was trimmed by 2 bases and J by 2 bases, leaving 7 bases between them. This CDR3 has 14 residues. Per germline, CDR1 SEHNR and CDR2 FQNEAQ (reference sequence). This CDR3 is CASSLPSAGNTIYF. CDR3 sequence (DNA): TGTGCCAGCAGCTTACCGTCAGCTGGAAACACCATATATTTT.

The chain couples TRBV6-4 to TRBJ2-1; D is unclear. The CDR3 has 15 amino acids. Trimming took 2 bases from V and 8 from J, leaving 16 bases between them. In germline, CDR1 is MRHNA, CDR2 SNTAGT. The CDR3 sequence is CASSDSLRGGDEQFF. CDR3 bases: TGTGCCAGCAGTGACAGTCTTAGAGGTGGCGATGAGCAGTTCTTC.

This clone has just a few counts. The chain links TRBV30 to TRBJ2-1; D is unresolved. Trimming removed 1 base from V and 10 bases from J, with 14 bases in between. Germline CDR1 reads GTSNPN; CDR2 reads SVGIG (reference sequence). The CDR3 consists of 13 residues. Here the CDR3 reads CAWSESPRMEQFF. The CDR3 DNA reads TGTGCCTGGAGTGAAAGTCCCCGCATGGAGCAGTTCTTC.

The V gene is TRBV28, the J gene TRBJ2-5; possibly TRBD2 for D (7 bases). The ends were cut back, 4 bases at V and 7 bases at J, with 16 bases in the middle. The CDR3 has 14 residues. Germline CDR1 reads MDHEN; CDR2 reads SYDVKM. The CDR3 loop reads CASSSSRGGGTQYF. CDR3 coding DNA: TGTGCCAGCAGTTCCTCCAGGGGAGGGGGGACCCAGTACTTC.